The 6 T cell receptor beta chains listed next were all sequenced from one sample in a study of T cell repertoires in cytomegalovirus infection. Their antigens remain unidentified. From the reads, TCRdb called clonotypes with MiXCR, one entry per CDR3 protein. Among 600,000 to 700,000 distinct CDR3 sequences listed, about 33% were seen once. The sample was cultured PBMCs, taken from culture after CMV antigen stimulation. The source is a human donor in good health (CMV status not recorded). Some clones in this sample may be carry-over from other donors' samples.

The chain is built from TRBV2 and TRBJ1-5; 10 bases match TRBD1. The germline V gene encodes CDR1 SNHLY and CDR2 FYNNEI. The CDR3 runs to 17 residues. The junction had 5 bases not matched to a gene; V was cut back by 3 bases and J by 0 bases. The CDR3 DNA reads TGTGCCAGCAGTGATGACAGGGGGCCTTATAGCAATCAGCCCCAGCATTTT. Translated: CASSDDRGPYSNQPQHF.

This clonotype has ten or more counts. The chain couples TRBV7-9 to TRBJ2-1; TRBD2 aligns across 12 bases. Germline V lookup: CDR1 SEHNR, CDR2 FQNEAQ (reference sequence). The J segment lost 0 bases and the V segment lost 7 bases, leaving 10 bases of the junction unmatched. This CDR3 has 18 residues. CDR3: CASTLGLAGPSSYNEQFF. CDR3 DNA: TGTGCCAGCACCCTCGGACTAGCGGGGCCAAGCTCCTACAATGAGCAGTTCTTC.

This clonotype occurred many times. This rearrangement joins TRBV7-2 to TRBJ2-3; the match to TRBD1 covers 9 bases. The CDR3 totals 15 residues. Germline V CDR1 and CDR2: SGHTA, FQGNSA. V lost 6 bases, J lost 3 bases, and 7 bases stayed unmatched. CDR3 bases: TGTGCCAGCAGGCCCGCAGGGACAGGGACAGATACGCAGTATTTT. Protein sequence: CASRPAGTGTDTQYF.

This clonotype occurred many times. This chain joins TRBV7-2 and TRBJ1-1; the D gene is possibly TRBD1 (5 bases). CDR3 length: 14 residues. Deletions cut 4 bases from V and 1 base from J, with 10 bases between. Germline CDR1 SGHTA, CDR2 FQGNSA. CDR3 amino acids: CASSSWTPNTEAFF. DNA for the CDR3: TGTGCCAGCAGCTCCTGGACACCGAACACTGAAGCTTTCTTT.

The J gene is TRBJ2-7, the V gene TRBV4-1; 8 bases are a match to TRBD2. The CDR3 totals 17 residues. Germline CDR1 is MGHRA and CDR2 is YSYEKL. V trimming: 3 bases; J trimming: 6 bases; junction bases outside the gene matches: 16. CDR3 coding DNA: TGCGCCAGCAGCCACTCGGCGGGGGGAGCCCGATGGGGCGAGCAGTACTTC. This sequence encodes CASSHSAGGARWGEQYF.

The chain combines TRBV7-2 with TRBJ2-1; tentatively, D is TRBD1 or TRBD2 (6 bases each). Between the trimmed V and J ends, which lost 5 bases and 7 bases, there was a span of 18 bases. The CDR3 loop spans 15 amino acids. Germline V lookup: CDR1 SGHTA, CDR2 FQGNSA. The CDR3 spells CASSPRGTSGNEQFF. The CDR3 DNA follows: TGTGCCAGCAGCCCTAGGGGGACTTCGGGGAATGAGCAGTTCTTC.